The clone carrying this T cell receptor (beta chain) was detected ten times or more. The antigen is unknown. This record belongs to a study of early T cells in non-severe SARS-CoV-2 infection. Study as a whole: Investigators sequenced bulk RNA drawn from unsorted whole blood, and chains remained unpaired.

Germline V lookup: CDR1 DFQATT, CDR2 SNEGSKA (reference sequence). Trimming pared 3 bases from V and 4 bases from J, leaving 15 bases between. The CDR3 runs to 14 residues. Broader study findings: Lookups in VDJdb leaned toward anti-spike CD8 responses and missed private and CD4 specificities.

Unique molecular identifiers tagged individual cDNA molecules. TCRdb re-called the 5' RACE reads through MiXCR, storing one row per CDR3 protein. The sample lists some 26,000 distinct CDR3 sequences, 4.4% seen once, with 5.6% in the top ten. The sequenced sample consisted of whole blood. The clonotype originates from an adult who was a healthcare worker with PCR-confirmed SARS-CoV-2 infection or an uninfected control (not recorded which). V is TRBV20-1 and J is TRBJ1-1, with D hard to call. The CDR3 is CSASRKAPPTEAFF. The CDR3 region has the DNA TGCAGTGCTAGCCGCAAGGCCCCCCCCACTGAAGCTTTCTTT.